This T cell receptor beta chain was sequenced during a study of blood T cell repertoires in COVID-19. Libraries were prepared by immunoSEQ multiplex PCR; TCRdb keeps only in-frame clonotypes and omits some of them. The repertoire holds more than 200,000 clones, with roughly four fifths as singletons. Germline V gene lookup returns CDR1 GTSNPN and CDR2 SVGIG (reference sequence). The junction had 3 bases not matched to a gene; V was cut back by 4 bases and J by 4 bases. CDR3 length: 13 amino acids. This clone came up a few times. V gene TRBV30 combines with J gene TRBJ2-7, with 11 bases matching TRBD2. The TCR sequence derives from a woman aged 40 to 55 with active or convalescent COVID-19. The source material was peripheral blood. CDR3 nucleotide sequence: TGTGCCTGGACCCGGACTAGCGGGTACGAGCAGTACTTC. Encoded protein: CAWTRTSGYEQYF.